The 10 T cell receptor beta chains listed next were all sequenced from one sample in a study of cytotoxic CD8 clonotypes in ibrutinib-treated CLL. The method was immunoSEQ multiplex PCR; TCRdb's version includes in-frame clones alone and lacks a portion of them. This table has hundreds of thousands of clones, less than 75% appearing once. The sequenced sample was PBMCs, obtained after 24 months of ibrutinib treatment. These receptors originate from a human donor with chronic lymphocytic leukemia.

The rearrangement joins TRBV6-5 to TRBJ2-1; 11 nucleotides align to TRBD2. The CDR3 loop spans 15 amino acids. Germline CDR1 MNHEY, CDR2 SVGAGI. The ends lost 6 bases at V and 4 bases at J; junction bases unmatched: 5. In DNA form, the CDR3 reads TGTGCCAGCAGCCCCCTAGCGGGAGGATACAATGAGCAGTTCTTC. Translated: CASSPLAGGYNEQFF.

The rearrangement joins TRBV27 to TRBJ2-7, with 11 bases aligning to TRBD2. V was pared by 3 bases and J by 3 bases, with 1 base of the junction left unmatched. The CDR3 sequence is 14 residues long. Germline V gene sequence: CDR1 MNHEY, CDR2 SMNVEV (reference sequence). The chain's CDR3 is CASSFLAGGYEQYF. CDR3 sequence (DNA): TGTGCCAGCAGTTTTCTAGCGGGAGGCTACGAGCAGTACTTC.

The chain combines TRBV7-9 with TRBJ2-7, with 9 bases that match TRBD1. J gave up 3 bases and V 5 bases, and 11 bases lay outside the gene matches. This CDR3 spans 16 amino acids. The germline CDR1 and CDR2 sequences are SEHNR and FQNEAQ (reference sequence). CDR3 sequence (DNA): TGTGCCAGCAGCGAGAGGGGACAGGGTGGGTTCTACGAGCAGTACTTC. Translation: CASSERGQGGFYEQYF.

This clone was seen more than once but under ten times. V gene TRBV6-5 combines with J gene TRBJ2-7, with TRBD1 identical over 7 bases. The trim removed 8 bases at V and 0 bases at J, leaving 1 base unmatched. The CDR3 has 12 residues. Germline V gene lookup returns CDR1 MNHEY and CDR2 SVGAGI. The CDR3 region is CASGDSSYEQYF. The DNA of the CDR3 is TGTGCCAGCGGGGACAGCTCCTACGAGCAGTACTTC.

V gene TRBV7-9 combines with J gene TRBJ1-1, with D hard to call. This CDR3 is built from 12 residues. V lost 4 bases and J lost 6, with 9 bases in between. Germline values: CDR1 SEHNR, CDR2 FQNEAQ (reference sequence). CDR3 nucleotide sequence: TGTGCCAGCAGCTCCAGTTACTCTGAAGCTTTCTTT. It codes for CASSSSYSEAFF.

The chain couples TRBV6-1 to TRBJ1-4; 11 positions match TRBD1. The CDR3 is made up of 14 amino acids. V lost 6 bases and J lost 5; bases outside the gene matches: 2. Germline V gene sequence: CDR1 MNHNS, CDR2 SASEGT. CDR3 amino acids: CASSWTGGNEKLFF. In DNA, the CDR3 is TGTGCCAGCAGCTGGACAGGGGGCAATGAAAAACTGTTTTTT.

This rearrangement joins TRBV27 to TRBJ1-5, with 8 nucleotides matching TRBD1. J lost 5 bases, V lost 6 bases, and 9 bases had no gene match. Germline-derived CDR1 and CDR2 are MNHEY and SMNVEV (reference sequence). CDR3 length: 15 residues. Here the CDR3 DNA reads TGTGCCAGCAGCCCTAGGACAGGGTCGCATCAGCCCCAGCATTTT. Its translation: CASSPRTGSHQPQHF.

J is TRBJ2-5 and V is TRBV28, with 9 bases identical to TRBD1. The germline CDR1 and CDR2 sequences are MDHEN and SYDVKM. The CDR3 contains 15 residues. J gave up 0 bases and V 6 bases, and 5 bases lay outside the gene matches. The CDR3 sequence is CASSPDRGYQETQYF. The CDR3 DNA sequence: TGTGCCAGCAGCCCTGACAGGGGGTACCAAGAGACCCAGTACTTC. Full variable domain (rest looked up from reference TRBV28 and TRBJ2-5): DVKVTQSSRYLVKRTGEKVFLECVQDMDHENMFWYRQDPGLGLRLIYFSYDVKMKEKGDIPEGYSVSREKKERFSLILESASTNQTSMYLCASSPDRGYQETQYFGPGTRLLVL.

Remarks on this clone: The sample has other DNA sequences that encode this CDR3 too. The V gene is TRBV6-5, the J gene TRBJ2-3; D is uncertain. Trimming took 0 bases from V and 5 from J, leaving 3 bases between them. Germline CDR1 MNHEY, CDR2 SVGAGI. This CDR3 has 12 residues. The CDR3 protein is CASSYSKDTQYF. The CDR3 DNA reads TGTGCCAGCAGTTACTCGAAAGATACGCAGTATTTT.

This clone occurred a few times. This sequence joins TRBV27 and TRBJ1-5; a possible D gene is TRBD1 (6 bases). The V end lost 4 bases, the J end lost 6 bases, and 10 bases lay between the germline ends. Germline V lookup: CDR1 MNHEY, CDR2 SMNVEV (reference sequence). The CDR3 is 13 residues long. CDR3 region: CASSYRVSQPQHF. The CDR3 bases are TGTGCCAGCAGTTACAGGGTCAGTCAGCCCCAGCATTTT.